Below, one T cell receptor (beta chain) is given with its context. This sample was taken from a study of control samples from healthy donors and cancer patients. The repertoire was sequenced with immunoSEQ multiplex PCR; TCRdb's copy has only in-frame clones and lacks some. Found here are 100,000 to 150,000 clones, around 90% of them singletons; the top ten hold less than 9.5%. Per germline, CDR1 KGHSH and CDR2 LQKENI. The trim removed 4 bases at V and 4 bases at J, leaving 2 bases unmatched. This CDR3 has 15 amino acids. The TCR sequence derives from a man aged 35-49 years in good health. The source material was blood. The chain joins TRBV18 to TRBJ1-4; 11 bases line up with TRBD1. The CDR3 sequence is CASSRDRGDNEKLFF. In DNA form, the CDR3 reads TGTGCCAGCTCACGGGACAGGGGGGATAATGAAAAACTGTTTTTT.